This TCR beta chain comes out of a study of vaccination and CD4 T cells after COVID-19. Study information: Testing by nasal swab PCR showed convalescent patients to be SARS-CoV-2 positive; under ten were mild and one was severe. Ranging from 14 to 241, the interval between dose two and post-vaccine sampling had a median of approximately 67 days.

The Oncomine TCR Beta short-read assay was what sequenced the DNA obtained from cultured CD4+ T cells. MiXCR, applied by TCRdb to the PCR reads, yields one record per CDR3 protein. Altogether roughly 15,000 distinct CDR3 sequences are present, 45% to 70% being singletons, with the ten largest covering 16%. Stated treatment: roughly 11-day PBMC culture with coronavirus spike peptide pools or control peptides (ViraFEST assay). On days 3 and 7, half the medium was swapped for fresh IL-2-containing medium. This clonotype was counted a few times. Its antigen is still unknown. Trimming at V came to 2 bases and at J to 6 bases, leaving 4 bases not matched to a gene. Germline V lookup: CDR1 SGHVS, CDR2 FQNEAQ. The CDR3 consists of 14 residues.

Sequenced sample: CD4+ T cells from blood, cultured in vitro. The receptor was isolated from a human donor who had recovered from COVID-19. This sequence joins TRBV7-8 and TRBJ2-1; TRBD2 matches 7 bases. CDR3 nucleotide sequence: TGTGCCAGCAGCTTAAGCGGGAAAGTCAATGAGCAGTTCTTC. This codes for CASSLSGKVNEQFF. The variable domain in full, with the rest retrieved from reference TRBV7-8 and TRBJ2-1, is GAGVSQSPRYKVAKRGQDVALRCDPISGHVSLFWYQQALGQGPEFLTYFQNEAQLDKSGLPSDRFFAERPEGSVSTLKIQRTQQEDSAVYLCASSLSGKVNEQFFGPGTRLTVL.